The next 14 T cell receptor beta chains were all read from a single sample in a study of OX40 agonist ivuxolimab in advanced cancers. Method: immunoSEQ multiplex PCR; TCRdb's copy keeps in-frame clones and lacks some. The table includes 75,000 to 90,000 clones, almost 95% detected once. The specimen was CD4+ or CD8+ T cells sorted from blood, collected in a trial of the OX40 agonist ivuxolimab. These receptors were obtained from an adult with an advanced solid tumor such as melanoma, head and neck, liver or kidney cancer.

The rearrangement joins TRBV6-1 to TRBJ2-1; D possibly corresponds to TRBD2 (5 bases). Germline V gene sequence: CDR1 MNHNS, CDR2 SASEGT. V was shortened by 7 bases and J by 0 bases, with 13 bases between the two germline ends. This CDR3 region has 15 residues. CDR3 region: CASNQRASSYNEQFF. The CDR3 DNA reads TGTGCCAGCAATCAGAGGGCCAGCTCCTACAATGAGCAGTTCTTC.

The chain uses TRBV7-2 and TRBJ1-2; perhaps TRBD1 as D (6 bases). Between the trimmed V and J ends, which lost 5 bases and 2 bases, there was a span of 12 bases. The CDR3 is 14 amino acids. Germline CDR1 and CDR2: SGHTA and FQGNSA. The CDR3 loop is CASSLTGTNYGYTF. The CDR3 coding sequence is TGTGCCAGCAGCCTGACAGGTACCAACTATGGCTACACCTTC.

The CDR3 nucleotides are TGTGCCACCAGCAGAGGCCAGGACTCCTACGAGCAGTACTTC. Its protein product is CATSRGQDSYEQYF. V and J are TRBV15 and TRBJ2-7; no clear D. The V end lost 1 base, the J end lost 0 bases, and 7 bases lay between the germline ends. CDR1 and CDR2 (germline): LNHNV, YYDKDF (reference sequence). The CDR3 extends over 14 amino acids.

Points on this clone: Since the CDR3 does not end with the conserved phenylalanine or tryptophan, this likely comes from a read error. The rearrangement uses TRBV11-2 and TRBJ1-5; D gene uncertain. The CDR3 covers 13 residues. Trimming took 4 bases from V and 8 from J, leaving 12 bases between them. Germline loops: CDR1 SGHAT, CDR2 FQNNGV. CDR3 amino acids: CASSSLSAEPQHS. DNA of the CDR3: TGTGCCAGCAGCTCCCTATCAGCGGAGCCCCAGCATTCT.

Turning to this clone: A read error may account for a junction end that differs from germline. The identical CDR3 is also encoded by other nucleotide sequences in the sample. The rearrangement joins TRBV9 to TRBJ1-2; no firm D call. Germline V gives CDR1 SGDLS, CDR2 YYNGEE. The CDR3 contains 15 residues. The CDR3 loop is CASSVPGSNDYGYTF. CDR3 DNA: TGTGCCAGCAGCGTACCTGGAAGTAATGACTATGGTTACACCTTC.

The genes are TRBV7-2 and TRBJ2-3, with no clear D. Germline V CDR1 and CDR2: SGHTA, FQGNSA. Trimming removed 1 base from V and 0 bases from J, with 11 bases in between. The CDR3 runs 16 residues. In nucleotides, the CDR3 is TGTGCCAGCAGCTTAGTTTCCAGGATCAGCACAGATACGCAGTATTTT. This codes for CASSLVSRISTDTQYF.

The chain joins TRBV5-1 to TRBJ1-2; tentative D call: TRBD1 (5 bases). V was clipped by 0 bases and J by 4 bases, with 13 bases between them. The CDR3 is 15 amino acids. Germline-derived CDR1 and CDR2 are SGHRS and YFSETQ. This chain's CDR3 is CASSLEGSGAYGYTF. The CDR3 region has the DNA TGCGCCAGCAGCTTGGAGGGCAGTGGGGCCTATGGCTACACCTTC. Full variable domain (missing parts from reference TRBV5-1 and TRBJ1-2): KAGVTQTPRYLIKTRGQQVTLSCSPISGHRSVSWYQQTPGQGLQFLFEYFSETQRNKGNFPGRFSGRQFSNSRSEMNVSTLELGDSALYLCASSLEGSGAYGYTFGSGTRLTVV.

The chain couples TRBV5-1 to TRBJ2-1, with TRBD2 matching 14 bases. From germline, CDR1 is SGHRS and CDR2 YFSETQ. The CDR3 is 15 residues long. V lost 6 bases and J lost 9; bases outside the gene matches: 8. The CDR3, as DNA: TGCGCCAGCACCCGACTAGCGGGGGGGCGGTTTGAGCAGTTCTTC. Its protein product is CASTRLAGGRFEQFF.

The genes are TRBV19 and TRBJ2-5; 12 bases are a match to TRBD2. The germline V gene encodes CDR1 LNHDA and CDR2 SQIVND (reference sequence). J gave up 0 bases and V 5 bases, and 4 bases lay outside the gene matches. The CDR3 spans 16 residues. CDR3 region: CASSFTSGGHQETQYF. Here the CDR3 DNA reads TGTGCCAGTAGTTTCACTAGCGGGGGGCACCAAGAGACCCAGTACTTC.

In this sample, this clone turned up once. The chain employs TRBV13 and TRBJ2-7; unclear D gene. CDR3 length equals 13 residues. Germline V gene data show CDR1 as PRHDT and CDR2 as FYEKMQ (reference sequence). The V end was cut by 5 bases, the J end by 0 bases, with 8 bases between. CDR3: CASSPPSSYEQYF. CDR3 nucleotides: TGTGCCAGCAGCCCACCTAGCTCCTACGAGCAGTACTTC.

The chain joins TRBV7-2 to TRBJ1-1; no clear D. Per the germline V gene, CDR1 is SGHTA and CDR2 is FQGNSA. V was clipped by 3 bases and J by 4 bases, with 12 bases between them. The CDR3 has 14 residues. The CDR3 DNA follows: TGTGCCAGCAGCTTGAGTCGTGGCGCCACTGAAGCTTTCTTT. It specifies CASSLSRGATEAFF.

The V and J genes are TRBV28 and TRBJ2-7; D is uncertain. V was clipped by 4 bases and J by 3 bases, with 7 bases between them. The CDR3 has 12 amino acids. Germline V gene data show CDR1 as MDHEN and CDR2 as SYDVKM. The CDR3, as DNA: TGTGCCAGCAGTTGGGTCGGCTACGAGCAGTACTTC. Protein sequence: CASSWVGYEQYF.

This rearrangement joins TRBV19 to TRBJ2-1; 15 bases are shared with TRBD2. The germline gives CDR1 LNHDA, CDR2 SQIVND (reference sequence). This CDR3 is 17 amino acids long. V shed 6 bases and J 7 bases; nucleotides not matched to a gene: 10. The CDR3 coding sequence is TGTGCCAGTAGCCAGGCGGGACTAGCGGGAGGTAGAAATGAGCAGTTCTTC. It codes for CASSQAGLAGGRNEQFF.

The chain joins TRBV7-8 to TRBJ1-2; 7 positions agree with TRBD1. The V gene end was trimmed by 5 bases and the J gene end by 10 bases; junction bases not matched to a gene: 4. Germline values: CDR1 SGHVS, CDR2 FQNEAQ. The CDR3 is 11 amino acids. The CDR3 here is CASSQDRTYTF. CDR3 bases: TGTGCCAGCAGCCAGGACAGGACCTACACCTTC.